The entry below gives a single T cell receptor (beta chain) sequence along with its context. Libraries were prepared by immunoSEQ multiplex PCR; TCRdb keeps only in-frame clonotypes and omits some of them. The sample includes about 43,000 clones, around 94% of them seen just once. This sample stems from a study of control samples from healthy donors and cancer patients. V lost 3 bases and J lost 0, with 11 bases in between. This CDR3 is 15 amino acids long. CDR1 and CDR2 from the germline V gene are LNHDA and SQIVND (reference sequence). The sample comprised blood. The sequence was obtained from a man between 60 and 75 years old in good health. The chain is built from TRBV19 and TRBJ1-2; D unclear. This CDR3 reads CASSITLQPNYGYTF. The CDR3 DNA is TGTGCCAGTAGTATTACCCTCCAACCTAACTATGGCTACACCTTC.